This TCR beta chain was retrieved from a study of T cells after yellow fever vaccination. Study background: Some fractions had low cell numbers, and these were prepared with SMART-Seq v4 Ultra Low Input. Study results and caveats: Although most clonotypes did not, a small share appeared in both CD4 and CD8 compartments. Contamination by abundant bulk-population clonotypes could be present in FACS-sorted repertoires. Booster samples showed a return of most primary-vaccination clones (roughly 95% CD4, approximately 88% CD8).

Note on this clonotype: Its target is unknown.

V dropped 6 bases and J dropped 7; count of bases not matched to a gene: 9. The CDR3 loop spans 14 amino acids. A single record per CDR3 protein comes from TCRdb applying MiXCR to the 5' RACE reads. There are some 550,000 distinct CDR3 sequences in the sample; around 21% occur only once, and around an eighth lies in the top ten. Sequencing used PBMCs, obtained 15 days after the yellow fever booster vaccination. V is TRBV12-3 or TRBV12-4 and J is TRBJ1-5; 7 bases match TRBD1. This sequence was found in a man between 25 and 39 years old who received the YFV17D yellow fever vaccine. The CDR3 bases are TGTGCCAGCAGCCCGACAGGGCCCTCCCAGCCCCAGCATTTT. Its translation: CASSPTGPSQPQHF.